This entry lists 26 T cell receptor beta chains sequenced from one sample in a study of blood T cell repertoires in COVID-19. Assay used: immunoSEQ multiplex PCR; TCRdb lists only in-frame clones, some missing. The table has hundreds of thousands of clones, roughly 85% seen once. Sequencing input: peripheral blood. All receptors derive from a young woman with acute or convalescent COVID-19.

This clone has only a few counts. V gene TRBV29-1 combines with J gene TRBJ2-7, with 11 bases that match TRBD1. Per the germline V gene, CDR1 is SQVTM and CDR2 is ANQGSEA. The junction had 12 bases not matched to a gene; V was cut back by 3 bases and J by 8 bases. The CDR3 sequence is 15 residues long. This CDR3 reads CSVDPGGTGGRKQYF. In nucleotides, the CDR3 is TGCAGCGTTGACCCCGGGGGGACAGGGGGACGAAAGCAGTACTTC.

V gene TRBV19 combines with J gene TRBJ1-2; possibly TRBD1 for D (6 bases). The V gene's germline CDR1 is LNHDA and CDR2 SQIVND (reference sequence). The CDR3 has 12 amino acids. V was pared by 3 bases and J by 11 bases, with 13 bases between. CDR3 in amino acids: CASSIDRFGYTF. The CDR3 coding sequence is TGTGCCAGTAGTATTGACAGGTTCGGTTACACCTTC.

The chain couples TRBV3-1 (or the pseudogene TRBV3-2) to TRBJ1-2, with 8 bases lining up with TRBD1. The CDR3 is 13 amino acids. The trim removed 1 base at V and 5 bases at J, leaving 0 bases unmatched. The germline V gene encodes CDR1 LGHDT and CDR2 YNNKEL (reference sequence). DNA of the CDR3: TGTGCCAGCAGCCAAGGGACAGGGTATGGCTACACCTTC. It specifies CASSQGTGYGYTF.

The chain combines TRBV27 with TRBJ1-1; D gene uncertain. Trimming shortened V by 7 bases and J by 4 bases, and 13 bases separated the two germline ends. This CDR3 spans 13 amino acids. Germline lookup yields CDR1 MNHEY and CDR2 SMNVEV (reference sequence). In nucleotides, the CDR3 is TGTGCCAGCATGGGAGCCCGCAGCACTGAAGCTTTCTTT. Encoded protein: CASMGARSTEAFF.

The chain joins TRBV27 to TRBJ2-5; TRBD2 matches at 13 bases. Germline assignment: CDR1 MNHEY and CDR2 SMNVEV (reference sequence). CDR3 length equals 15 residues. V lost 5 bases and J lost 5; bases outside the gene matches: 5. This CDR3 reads CASSPLAGGPETQYF. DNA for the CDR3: TGTGCCAGCAGTCCACTAGCGGGAGGGCCGGAGACCCAGTACTTC.

This CDR3 is CASSQQGADTQYF. The CDR3 DNA reads as TGTGCCAGCAGCCAACAGGGGGCAGATACGCAGTATTTT. The rearrangement joins TRBV3-1 (or the pseudogene TRBV3-2) to TRBJ2-3; 7 nucleotides match TRBD1. V lost 2 bases and J lost 4; bases outside the gene matches: 0. Germline CDR1 and CDR2: LGHDT and YNNKEL (reference sequence). CDR3 length equals 13 residues.

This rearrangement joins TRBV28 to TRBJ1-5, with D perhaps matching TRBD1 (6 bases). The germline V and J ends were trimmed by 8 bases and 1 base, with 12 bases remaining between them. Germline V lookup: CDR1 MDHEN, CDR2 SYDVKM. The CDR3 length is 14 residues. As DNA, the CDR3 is TGTGCCAGCGGGGGGGCAGGGAGCAATCAGCCCCAGCATTTT. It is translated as CASGGAGSNQPQHF.

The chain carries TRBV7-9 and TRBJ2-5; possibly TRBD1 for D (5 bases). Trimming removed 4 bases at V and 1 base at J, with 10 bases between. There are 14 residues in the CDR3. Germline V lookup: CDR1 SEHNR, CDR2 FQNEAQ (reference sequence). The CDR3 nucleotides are TGTGCCAGCAGCTCACAGGTTCCCCAAGAGACCCAGTACTTC. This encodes CASSSQVPQETQYF.

The CDR3 DNA reads TGTGCCAGCAGTGACGGGGACTGTCCTCTTCTCTCTGGGGCCAACGTCCTGACTTTC. Translation: CASSDGDCPLLSGANVLTF. The genes are TRBV6-4 and TRBJ2-6; maybe TRBD2 (6 bases). The CDR3 has 19 residues. The germline V gene has CDR1 MRHNA and CDR2 SNTAGT. The germline V and J ends were trimmed by 2 bases and 0 bases, with 17 bases remaining between them.

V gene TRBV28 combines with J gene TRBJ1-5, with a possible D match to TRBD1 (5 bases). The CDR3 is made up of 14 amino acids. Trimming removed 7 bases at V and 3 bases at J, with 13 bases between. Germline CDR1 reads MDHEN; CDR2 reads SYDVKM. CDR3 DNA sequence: TGTGCCAGCACAGGGTCGGCTAACAATCAGCCCCAGCATTTT. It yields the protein CASTGSANNQPQHF.

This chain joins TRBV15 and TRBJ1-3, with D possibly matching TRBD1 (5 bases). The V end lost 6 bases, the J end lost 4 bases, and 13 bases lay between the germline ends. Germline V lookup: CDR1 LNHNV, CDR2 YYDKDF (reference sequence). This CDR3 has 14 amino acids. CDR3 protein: CATSPAGPGNTIYF. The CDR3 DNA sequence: TGTGCCACCAGTCCCGCAGGGCCCGGAAACACCATATATTTT. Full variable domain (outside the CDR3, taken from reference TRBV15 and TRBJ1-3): DAMVIQNPRYQVTQFGKPVTLSCSQTLNHNVMYWYQQKSSQAPKLLFHYYDKDFNNEADTPDNFQSRRPNTSFCFLDIRSPGLGDTAMYLCATSPAGPGNTIYFGEGSWLTVV.

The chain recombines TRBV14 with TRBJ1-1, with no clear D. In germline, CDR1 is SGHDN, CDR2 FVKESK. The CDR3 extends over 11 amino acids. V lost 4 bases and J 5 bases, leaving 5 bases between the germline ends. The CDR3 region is CASSPLTEAFF. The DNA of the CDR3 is TGTGCCAGCAGCCCCCTTACTGAAGCTTTCTTT.

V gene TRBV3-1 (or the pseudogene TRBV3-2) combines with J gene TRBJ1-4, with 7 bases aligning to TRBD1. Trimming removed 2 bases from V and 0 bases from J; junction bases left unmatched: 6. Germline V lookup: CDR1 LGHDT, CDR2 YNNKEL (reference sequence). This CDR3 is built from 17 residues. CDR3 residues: CASSQKGGIATNEKLFF. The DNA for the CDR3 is TGTGCCAGCAGCCAAAAAGGGGGCATTGCAACTAATGAAAAACTGTTTTTT.

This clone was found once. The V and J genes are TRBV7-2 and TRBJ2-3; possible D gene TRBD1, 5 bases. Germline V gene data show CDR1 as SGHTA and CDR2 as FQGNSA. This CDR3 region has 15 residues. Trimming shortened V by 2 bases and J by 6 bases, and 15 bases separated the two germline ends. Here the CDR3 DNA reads TGTGCCAGCAGCTTAAGGGCAGGGAATGCTGATACGCAGTATTTT. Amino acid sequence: CASSLRAGNADTQYF.

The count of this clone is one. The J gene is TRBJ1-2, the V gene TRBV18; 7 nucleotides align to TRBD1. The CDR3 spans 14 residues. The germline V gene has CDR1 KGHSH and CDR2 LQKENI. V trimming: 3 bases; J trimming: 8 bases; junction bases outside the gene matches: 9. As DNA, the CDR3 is TGTGCCAGCTCACCGATAGTAACAGGGGAGGGCTACACCTTC. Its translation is CASSPIVTGEGYTF.

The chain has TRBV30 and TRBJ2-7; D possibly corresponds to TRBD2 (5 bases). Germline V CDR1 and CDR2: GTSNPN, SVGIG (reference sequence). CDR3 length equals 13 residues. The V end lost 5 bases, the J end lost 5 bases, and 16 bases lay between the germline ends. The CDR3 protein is CAWLLEGLNEQYF. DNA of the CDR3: TGTGCCTGGCTGTTAGAGGGTCTGAACGAGCAGTACTTC. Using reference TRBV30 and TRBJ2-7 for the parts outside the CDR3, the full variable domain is SQTIHQWPATLVQPVGSPLSLECTVEGTSNPNLYWYRQAAGRGLQLLFYSVGIGQISSEVPQNLSASRPQDRQFILSSKKLLLSDSGFYLCAWLLEGLNEQYFGPGTRLTVT.

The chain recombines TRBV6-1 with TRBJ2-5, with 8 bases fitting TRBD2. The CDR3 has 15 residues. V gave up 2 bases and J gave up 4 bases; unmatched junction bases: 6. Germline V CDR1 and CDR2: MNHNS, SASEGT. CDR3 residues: CASSERGLVLETQYF. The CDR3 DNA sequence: TGTGCCAGCAGTGAAAGGGGACTAGTATTAGAGACCCAGTACTTC.

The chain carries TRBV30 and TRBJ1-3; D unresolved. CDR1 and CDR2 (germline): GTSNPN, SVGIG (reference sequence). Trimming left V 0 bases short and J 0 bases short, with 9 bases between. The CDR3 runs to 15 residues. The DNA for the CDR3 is TGTGCCTGGAGTGTCCGTTTATCCTCTGGAAACACCATATATTTT. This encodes CAWSVRLSSGNTIYF.

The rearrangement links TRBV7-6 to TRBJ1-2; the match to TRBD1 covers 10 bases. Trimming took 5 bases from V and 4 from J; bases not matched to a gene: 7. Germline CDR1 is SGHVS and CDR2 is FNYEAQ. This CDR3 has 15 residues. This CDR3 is CASSLGTGATYGYTF. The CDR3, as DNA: TGTGCCAGCAGCCTCGGGACAGGGGCCACCTATGGCTACACCTTC.

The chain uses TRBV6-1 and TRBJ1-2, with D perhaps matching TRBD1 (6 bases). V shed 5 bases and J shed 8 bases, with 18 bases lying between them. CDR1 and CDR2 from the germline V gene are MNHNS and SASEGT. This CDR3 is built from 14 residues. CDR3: CASSLRGGGGGYTF. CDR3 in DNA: TGTGCCAGCAGTTTACGTGGGGGCGGGGGGGGCTACACCTTC.

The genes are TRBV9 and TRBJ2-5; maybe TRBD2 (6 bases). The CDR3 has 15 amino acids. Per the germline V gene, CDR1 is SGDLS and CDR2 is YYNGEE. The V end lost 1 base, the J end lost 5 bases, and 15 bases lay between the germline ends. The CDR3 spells CASSVRSAGRETQYF. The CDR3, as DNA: TGTGCCAGCAGCGTACGGTCAGCGGGCCGGGAGACCCAGTACTTC.

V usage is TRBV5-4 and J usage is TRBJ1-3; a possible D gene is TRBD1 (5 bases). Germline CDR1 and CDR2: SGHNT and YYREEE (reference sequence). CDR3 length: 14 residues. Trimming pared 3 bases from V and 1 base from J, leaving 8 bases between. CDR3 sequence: CASSSQVSGNTIYF. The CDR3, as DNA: TGTGCCAGCAGCTCACAGGTTTCTGGAAACACCATATATTTT.

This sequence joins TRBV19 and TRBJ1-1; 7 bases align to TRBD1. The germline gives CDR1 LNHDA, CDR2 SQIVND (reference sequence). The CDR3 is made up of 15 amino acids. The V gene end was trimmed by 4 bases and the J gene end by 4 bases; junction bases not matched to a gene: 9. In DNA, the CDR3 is TGTGCCAGTAGTACCAGGGGACAGCCGCGCACTGAAGCTTTCTTT. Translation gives CASSTRGQPRTEAFF.

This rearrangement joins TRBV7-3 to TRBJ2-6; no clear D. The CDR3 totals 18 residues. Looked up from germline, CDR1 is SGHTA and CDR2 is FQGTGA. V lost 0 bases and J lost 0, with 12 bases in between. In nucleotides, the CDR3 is TGTGCCAGCAGCTTAACTTTATCCCCGAGCTCTGGGGCCAACGTCCTGACTTTC. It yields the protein CASSLTLSPSSGANVLTF.

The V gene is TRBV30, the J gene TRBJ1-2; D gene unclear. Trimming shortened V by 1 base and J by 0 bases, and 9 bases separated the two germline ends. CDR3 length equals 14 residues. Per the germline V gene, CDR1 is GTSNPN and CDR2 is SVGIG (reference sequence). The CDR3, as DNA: TGTGCCTGGAGTGGAGGACTGGCTAACTATGGCTACACCTTC. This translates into CAWSGGLANYGYTF.

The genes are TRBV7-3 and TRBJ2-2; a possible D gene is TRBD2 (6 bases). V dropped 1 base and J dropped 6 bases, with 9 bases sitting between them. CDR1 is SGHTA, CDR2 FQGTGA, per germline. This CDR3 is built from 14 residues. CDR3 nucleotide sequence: TGTGCCAGCAGCTTAATCGGGAGCGCCGGGGAGCTGTTTTTT. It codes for CASSLIGSAGELFF.